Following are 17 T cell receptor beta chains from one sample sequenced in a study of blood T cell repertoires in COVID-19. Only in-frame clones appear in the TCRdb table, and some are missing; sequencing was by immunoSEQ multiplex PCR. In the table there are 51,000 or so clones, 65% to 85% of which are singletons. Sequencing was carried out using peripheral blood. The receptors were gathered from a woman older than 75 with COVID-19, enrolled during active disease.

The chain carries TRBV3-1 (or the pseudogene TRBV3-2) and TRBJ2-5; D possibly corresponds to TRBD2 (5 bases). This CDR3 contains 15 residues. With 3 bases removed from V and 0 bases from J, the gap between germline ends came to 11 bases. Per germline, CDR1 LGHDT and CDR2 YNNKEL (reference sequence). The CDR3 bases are TGTGCCAGCAGCCATGCTACTAGGTACCAAGAGACCCAGTACTTC. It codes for CASSHATRYQETQYF.

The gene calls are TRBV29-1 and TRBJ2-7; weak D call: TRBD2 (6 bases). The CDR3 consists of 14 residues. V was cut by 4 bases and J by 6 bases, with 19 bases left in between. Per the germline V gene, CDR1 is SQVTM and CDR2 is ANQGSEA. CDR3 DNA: TGCAGCGTTGGTTCGGGGGTCCCTGCGGGCGAGCAGTACTTC. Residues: CSVGSGVPAGEQYF.

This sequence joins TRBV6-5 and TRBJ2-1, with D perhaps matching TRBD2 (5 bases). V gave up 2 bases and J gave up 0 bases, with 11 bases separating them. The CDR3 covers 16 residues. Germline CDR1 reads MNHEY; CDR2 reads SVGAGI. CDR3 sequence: CASSYAGGPSYNEQFF. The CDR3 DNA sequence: TGTGCCAGCAGTTACGCGGGTGGGCCCTCCTACAATGAGCAGTTCTTC.

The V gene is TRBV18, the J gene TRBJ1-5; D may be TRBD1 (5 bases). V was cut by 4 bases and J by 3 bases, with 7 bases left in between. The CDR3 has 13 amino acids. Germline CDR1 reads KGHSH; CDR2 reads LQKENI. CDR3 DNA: TGTGCCAGCTCACAGACAGTCAATCAGCCCCAGCATTTT. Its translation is CASSQTVNQPQHF.

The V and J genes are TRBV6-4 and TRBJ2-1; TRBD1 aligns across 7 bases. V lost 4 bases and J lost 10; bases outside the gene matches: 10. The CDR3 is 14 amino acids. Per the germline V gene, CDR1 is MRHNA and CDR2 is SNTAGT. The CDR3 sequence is CASSASDRVGEQFF. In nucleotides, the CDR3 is TGTGCCAGCAGTGCCTCAGACAGGGTTGGAGAGCAGTTCTTC.

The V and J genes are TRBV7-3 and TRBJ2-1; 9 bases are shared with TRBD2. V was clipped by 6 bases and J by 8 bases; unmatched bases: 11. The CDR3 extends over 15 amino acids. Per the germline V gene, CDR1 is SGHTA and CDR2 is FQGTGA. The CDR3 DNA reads TGTGCCAGCAGTCCAGCGGGAGGAAGTGGGGATGAGCAGTTCTTC. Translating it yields CASSPAGGSGDEQFF. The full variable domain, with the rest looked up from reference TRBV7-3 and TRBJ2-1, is GAGVSQTPSNKVTEKGKYVELRCDPISGHTALYWYRQSLGQGPEFLIYFQGTGAADDSGLPNDRFFAVRPEGSVSTLKIQRTERGDSAVYLCASSPAGGSGDEQFFGPGTRLTVL.

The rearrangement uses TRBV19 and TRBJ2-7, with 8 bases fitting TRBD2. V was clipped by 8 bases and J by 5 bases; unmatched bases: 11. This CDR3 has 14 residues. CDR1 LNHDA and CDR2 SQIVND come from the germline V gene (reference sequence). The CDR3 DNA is TGTGCCAGTGCCTCGGGGGGGAGTTTACACGAGCAGTACTTC. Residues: CASASGGSLHEQYF.

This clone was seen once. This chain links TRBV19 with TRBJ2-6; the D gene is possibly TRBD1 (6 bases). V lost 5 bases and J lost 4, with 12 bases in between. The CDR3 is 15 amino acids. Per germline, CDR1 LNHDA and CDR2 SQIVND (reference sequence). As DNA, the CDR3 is TGTGCCAGTAGTCGAACAGGGACAGGGGCCAACGTCCTGACTTTC. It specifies CASSRTGTGANVLTF.

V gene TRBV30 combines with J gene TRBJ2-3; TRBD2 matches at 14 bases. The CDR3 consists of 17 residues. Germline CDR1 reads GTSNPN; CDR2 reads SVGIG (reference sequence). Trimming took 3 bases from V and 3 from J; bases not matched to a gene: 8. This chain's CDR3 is CAWSRPGLAGVTDTQYF. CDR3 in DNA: TGTGCCTGGAGCCGACCGGGACTAGCGGGAGTAACAGATACGCAGTATTTT.

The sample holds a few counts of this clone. The CDR3 reads CASSGDRVRNEQFF. In DNA, the CDR3 is TGCGCCAGCTCCGGGGACAGGGTCCGCAATGAGCAGTTCTTC. The rearrangement joins TRBV5-1 to TRBJ2-1; TRBD1 matches 9 bases. J lost 6 bases, V lost 7 bases, and 8 bases had no gene match. The length of the CDR3 is 14 residues. Germline V lookup: CDR1 SGHRS, CDR2 YFSETQ.

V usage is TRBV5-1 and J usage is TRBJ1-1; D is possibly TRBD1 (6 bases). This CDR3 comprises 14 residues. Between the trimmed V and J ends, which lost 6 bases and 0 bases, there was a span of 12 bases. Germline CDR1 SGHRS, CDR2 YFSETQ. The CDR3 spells CASTGDEMNTEAFF. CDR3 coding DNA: TGCGCCAGCACAGGGGATGAGATGAACACTGAAGCTTTCTTT.

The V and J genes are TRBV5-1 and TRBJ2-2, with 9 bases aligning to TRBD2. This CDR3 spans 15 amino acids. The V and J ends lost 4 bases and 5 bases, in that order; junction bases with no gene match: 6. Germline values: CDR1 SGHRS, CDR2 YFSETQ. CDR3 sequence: CASSQRTSDTGELFF. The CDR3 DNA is TGCGCCAGCAGCCAGCGGACTAGCGATACCGGGGAGCTGTTTTTT.

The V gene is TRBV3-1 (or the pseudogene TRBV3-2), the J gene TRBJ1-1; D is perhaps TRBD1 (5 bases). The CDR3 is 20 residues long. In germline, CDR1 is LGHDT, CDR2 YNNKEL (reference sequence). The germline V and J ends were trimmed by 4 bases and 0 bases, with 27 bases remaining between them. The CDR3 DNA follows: TGTGCCAGCAGCCTTGGGGCCTCTTGGTCAGTTCGACAGTTGAACACTGAAGCTTTCTTT. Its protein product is CASSLGASWSVRQLNTEAFF.

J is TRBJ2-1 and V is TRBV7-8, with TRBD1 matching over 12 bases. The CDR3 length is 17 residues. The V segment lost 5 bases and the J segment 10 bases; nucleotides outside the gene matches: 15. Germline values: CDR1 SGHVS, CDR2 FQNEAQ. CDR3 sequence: CASSQSSGTGGFWEQFF. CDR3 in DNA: TGTGCCAGCAGCCAATCCTCCGGGACAGGGGGCTTTTGGGAGCAGTTCTTC.

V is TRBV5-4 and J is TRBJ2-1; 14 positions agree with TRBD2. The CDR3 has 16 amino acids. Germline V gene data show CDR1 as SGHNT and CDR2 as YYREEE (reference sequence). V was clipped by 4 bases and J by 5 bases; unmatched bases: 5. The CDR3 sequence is CASSPGLAGADNEQFF. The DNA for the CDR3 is TGTGCCAGCAGCCCGGGACTAGCGGGAGCTGACAATGAGCAGTTCTTC.

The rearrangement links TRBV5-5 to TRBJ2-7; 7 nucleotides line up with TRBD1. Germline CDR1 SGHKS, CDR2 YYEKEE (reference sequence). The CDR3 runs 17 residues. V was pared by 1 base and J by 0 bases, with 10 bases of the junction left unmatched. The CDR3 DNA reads TGTGCCAGCAGCTTGAGATTTCCGGGACAGAACTCCTACGAGCAGTACTTC. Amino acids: CASSLRFPGQNSYEQYF.

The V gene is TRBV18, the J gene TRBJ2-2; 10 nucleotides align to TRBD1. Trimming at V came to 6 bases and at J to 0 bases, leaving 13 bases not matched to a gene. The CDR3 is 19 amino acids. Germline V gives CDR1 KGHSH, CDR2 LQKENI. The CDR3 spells CASSHYTPGQGPNTGELFF. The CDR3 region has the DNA TGTGCCAGCTCGCACTACACCCCGGGACAGGGGCCGAACACCGGGGAGCTGTTTTTT.